The 21 T cell receptor beta chains below come from one sample, sequenced in a study of T-cell memory formation after mild COVID-19. MiXCR was run by TCRdb on the 5' RACE reads, yielding one entry per CDR3 protein. Of 430,000 or so distinct CDR3 sequences listed, roughly 23% are singletons. The specimen was PBMCs or a T cell subset sorted from them (not recorded which). The receptors originated from an adult woman who had mild COVID-19 (a few samples of this study predate the infection). Cell type and time point are not known.

V is TRBV6-2 or TRBV6-3 and J is TRBJ2-5, with D possibly being TRBD1 (6 bases). Germline CDR1 MNHEY, CDR2 SVGEGT. The CDR3 contains 16 residues. With 6 bases removed from V and 4 bases from J, the gap between germline ends came to 21 bases. CDR3 DNA sequence: TGTGCCAGCAGCGGATCAGGGCAGGGGTATGGAGAGACCCAGTACTTC. It translates to CASSGSGQGYGETQYF.

This clonotype appeared a few times. V and J are TRBV7-9 and TRBJ2-1; possibly TRBD1 for D (5 bases). In germline, CDR1 is SEHNR, CDR2 FQNEAQ (reference sequence). The V and J ends lost 4 bases and 0 bases respectively, with 16 bases between them. The CDR3 is 17 residues long. This chain's CDR3 is CASSSRETGSSYNEQFF. As DNA, the CDR3 is TGTGCCAGCAGCTCCCGCGAAACAGGATCCTCCTACAATGAGCAGTTCTTC.

This clonotype has just one count. For the CDR3, the DNA is TGTGCCAGCAGCGTACTAGGAGTAGGGAATGAGCAGTTCTTC. It specifies CASSVLGVGNEQFF. The chain joins TRBV9 to TRBJ2-1; D gene uncertain. The CDR3 sequence is 14 residues long. V was clipped by 1 base and J by 7 bases, with 12 bases between them. Germline V gene lookup returns CDR1 SGDLS and CDR2 YYNGEE.

V is TRBV2 and J is TRBJ1-3, with D uncertain. Germline V CDR1 and CDR2: SNHLY, FYNNEI. V lost 2 bases and J 6 bases, leaving 8 bases between the germline ends. The CDR3 extends over 13 amino acids. The CDR3 nucleotides are TGTGCCAGCAGTGAAATCGCGGAAAACACCATATATTTT. Its protein product is CASSEIAENTIYF.

This chain links TRBV13 with TRBJ2-7; D is uncertain. CDR3 length: 14 residues. With 1 base removed from V and 2 bases from J, the gap between germline ends came to 9 bases. CDR1 is PRHDT and CDR2 is FYEKMQ in the germline V gene (reference sequence). Here the CDR3 DNA reads TGTGCCAGCAGCTTAGAGGCACTTCCCTACGAGCAGTACTTC. It specifies CASSLEALPYEQYF. The full variable domain, with the rest looked up from reference TRBV13 and TRBJ2-7, is AAGVIQSPRHLIKEKRETATLKCYPIPRHDTVYWYQQGPGQDPQFLISFYEKMQSDKGSIPDRFSAQQFSDYHSELNMSSLELGDSALYFCASSLEALPYEQYFGPGTRLTVT.

This clonotype showed up just a few times. The V call is TRBV12-3 or TRBV12-4, the J call TRBJ2-7; no firm D call. The CDR3 runs to 13 residues. Trimming took off 5 bases at V and 3 bases at J, with 11 bases between the two ends. The CDR3 region has the DNA TGTGCCAGCAGTGGAGATCATAACTACGAGCAGTACTTC. Translated: CASSGDHNYEQYF.

The V call is TRBV30, the J call TRBJ2-7, with 10 bases lining up with TRBD2. This CDR3 has 12 amino acids. CDR1 and CDR2 from the germline V gene are GTSNPN and SVGIG (reference sequence). The CDR3 spells CAWSRRTSGIRV. The CDR3 DNA reads as TGTGCCTGGAGCCGCCGAACTAGCGGGATCAGGGTC.

The chain is built from TRBV10-3 and TRBJ2-7, with D maybe TRBD1 (6 bases). The CDR3 consists of 16 residues. The germline V gene has CDR1 ENHRY and CDR2 SYGVKD. V was trimmed by 0 bases and J by 3 bases, leaving 15 bases between them. CDR3 in DNA: TGTGCCATCAGTGAGTCGGAGAAAGGGGGAGACTACGAGCAGTACTTC. Translating it yields CAISESEKGGDYEQYF.

The V gene is TRBV24-1, the J gene TRBJ1-1; no reliable D call. Germline V gene lookup returns CDR1 KGHDR and CDR2 SFDVKD. The CDR3 runs to 17 residues. Trimming cost V 7 bases and J 1 base, with 21 bases left between them. This chain's CDR3 is CATRPRGGTGENTEAFF. As DNA, the CDR3 is TGTGCCACCAGACCCAGAGGAGGCACCGGCGAGAACACTGAAGCTTTCTTT.

V usage is TRBV4-3 and J usage is TRBJ2-3, with D perhaps being TRBD1 or TRBD2 (5 bases each). CDR1 and CDR2 (germline): LGHNA, YSLEER. The CDR3 loop spans 15 amino acids. Trimming left V 0 bases short and J 0 bases short, with 7 bases between. DNA of the CDR3: TGCGCCAGCAGCCAAGAGAGGGGTAGCACAGATACGCAGTATTTT. It is translated as CASSQERGSTDTQYF.

This clonotype was recorded a few times. This chain uses TRBV20-1 with TRBJ1-1; D is unresolved. CDR3 length equals 12 residues. V lost 7 bases, J lost 5 bases, and 14 bases lay in between. Germline V gene sequence: CDR1 DFQATT, CDR2 SNEGSKA (reference sequence). The CDR3 spells CSVRQQRTEAFF. CDR3 nucleotides: TGCAGTGTTCGTCAACAGAGGACTGAAGCTTTCTTT.

This clonotype was picked up a small number of times. This chain joins TRBV20-1 and TRBJ2-3; 10 bases line up with TRBD1. V was pared by 1 base and J by 4 bases, with 5 bases of the junction left unmatched. The length of the CDR3 is 15 residues. CDR1 is DFQATT, CDR2 SNEGSKA, per germline (reference sequence). CDR3 sequence reads: CSARVWDRGPDTQYF. The CDR3 coding sequence is TGCAGTGCTAGAGTCTGGGACAGGGGTCCAGATACGCAGTATTTT.

The chain recombines TRBV6-1 with TRBJ2-7, with TRBD1 matching over 9 bases. The junction had 12 bases not matched to a gene; V was cut back by 0 bases and J by 0 bases. CDR3 length: 19 amino acids. In germline, CDR1 is MNHNS, CDR2 SASEGT. The CDR3 DNA reads as TGTGCCAGCAGTGAAGCCCATTGGGACAGGGTGGGAGTCTCCTACGAGCAGTACTTC. Its protein is CASSEAHWDRVGVSYEQYF.

This clonotype has a count of ten or more. The chain links TRBV7-2 to TRBJ2-7; 11 nucleotides align to TRBD2. This CDR3 comprises 15 residues. Germline assignment: CDR1 SGHTA and CDR2 FQGNSA. J was trimmed by 3 bases and V by 1 base; bases with no gene match: 2. The DNA for the CDR3 is TGTGCCAGCAGCTTAGGGGGGACTAGCGGCTACGAGCAGTACTTC. Translated, it gives CASSLGGTSGYEQYF. The entire variable domain, with the rest obtained from reference TRBV7-2 and TRBJ2-7, is as follows: GAGVSQSPSNKVTEKGKDVELRCDPISGHTALYWYRQSLGQGLEFLIYFQGNSAPDKSGLPSDRFSAERTGGSVSTLTIQRTQQEDSAVYLCASSLGGTSGYEQYFGPGTRLTVT.

This clonotype was counted only a few times. The CDR3 coding sequence is TGTGCCAGCAGCCCGCCTTGGGGAGGCGGCACAGATACGCAGTATTTT. Translated, it gives CASSPPWGGGTDTQYF. The chain joins TRBV7-9 to TRBJ2-3; weak D call: TRBD2 (6 bases). This CDR3 has 16 amino acids. The V end lost 5 bases, the J end lost 1 base, and 16 bases lay between the germline ends. CDR1 and CDR2 from the germline V gene are SEHNR and FQNEAQ (reference sequence).

V gene TRBV29-1 combines with J gene TRBJ1-4; D is ambiguous. Per germline, CDR1 SQVTM and CDR2 ANQGSEA. Trimming took 4 bases from V and 7 from J, leaving 10 bases between them. CDR3 length: 12 residues. For the CDR3, the DNA is TGCAGCGTTGCCCCAGGCGGTGAAAAACTGTTTTTT. Translation: CSVAPGGEKLFF. Complete variable domain (other parts from reference TRBV29-1 and TRBJ1-4): SAVISQKPSRDICQRGTSLTIQCQVDSQVTMMFWYRQQPGQSLTLIATANQGSEATYESGFVIDKFPISRPNLTFSTLTVSNMSPEDSSIYLCSVAPGGEKLFFGSGTQLSVL.

This clonotype came up a few times. J is TRBJ2-1 and V is TRBV20-1, with D unresolved. Trimming took off 6 bases at V and 1 base at J, with 13 bases between the two ends. The CDR3 runs 14 residues. Germline CDR1 is DFQATT and CDR2 is SNEGSKA (reference sequence). In DNA form, the CDR3 reads TGCAGTGCGCTAGGCTCGTATTCCTACAATGAGCAGTTCTTC. This encodes CSALGSYSYNEQFF.

The sample holds a few counts of this clonotype. The rearrangement joins TRBV30 to TRBJ2-5, with 10 bases fitting TRBD1. The trim removed 5 bases at V and 7 bases at J, leaving 16 bases unmatched. Germline values: CDR1 GTSNPN, CDR2 SVGIG (reference sequence). This CDR3 spans 16 amino acids. For the CDR3, the DNA is TGTGCCTGGGGACCGGGACAGGGGATTTCCGAAGGGACCCAGTACTTC. Translation: CAWGPGQGISEGTQYF.

This clonotype appeared a few times. The chain's CDR3 is CSASRDGRFEKLFF. CDR3 coding DNA: TGCAGTGCTAGCCGGGACGGACGATTTGAAAAACTGTTTTTT. The chain uses TRBV20-1 and TRBJ1-4; a weak D match, TRBD1 (5 bases). Germline loops: CDR1 DFQATT, CDR2 SNEGSKA (reference sequence). Trimming removed 3 bases from V and 7 bases from J, with 15 bases in between. The CDR3 runs 14 residues.

This sequence joins TRBV18 and TRBJ1-5; 11 positions agree with TRBD1. The CDR3 extends over 16 amino acids. Germline CDR1 is KGHSH and CDR2 is LQKENI. V lost 4 bases and J lost 6; bases outside the gene matches: 8. This chain's CDR3 is CASSLGTGGTGQPQHF. Written as DNA, the CDR3 is TGTGCCAGCTCACTCGGGACAGGGGGTACGGGTCAGCCCCAGCATTTT.

This chain joins TRBV5-1 and TRBJ2-2; either TRBD1 or TRBD2 may fit D (5 bases each). Trimming took 4 bases from V and 0 from J, leaving 19 bases between them. Looked up from germline, CDR1 is SGHRS and CDR2 is YFSETQ. The CDR3 length is 18 residues. This CDR3 is CASSHPEGKHSNTGELFF. Written as DNA, the CDR3 is TGCGCCAGCAGCCACCCCGAGGGGAAACACTCGAACACCGGGGAGCTGTTTTTT.